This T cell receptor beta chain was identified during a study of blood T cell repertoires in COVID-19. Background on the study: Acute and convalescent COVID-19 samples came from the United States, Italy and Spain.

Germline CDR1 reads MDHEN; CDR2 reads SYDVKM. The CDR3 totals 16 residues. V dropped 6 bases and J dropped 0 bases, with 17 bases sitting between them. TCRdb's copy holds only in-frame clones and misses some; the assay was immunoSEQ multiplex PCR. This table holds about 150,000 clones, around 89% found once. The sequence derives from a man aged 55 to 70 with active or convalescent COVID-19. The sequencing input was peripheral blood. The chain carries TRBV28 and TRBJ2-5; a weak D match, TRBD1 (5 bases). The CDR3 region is CASSQGVAGYQETQYF. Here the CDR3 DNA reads TGTGCCAGCAGCCAAGGGGTAGCCGGGTACCAAGAGACCCAGTACTTC.